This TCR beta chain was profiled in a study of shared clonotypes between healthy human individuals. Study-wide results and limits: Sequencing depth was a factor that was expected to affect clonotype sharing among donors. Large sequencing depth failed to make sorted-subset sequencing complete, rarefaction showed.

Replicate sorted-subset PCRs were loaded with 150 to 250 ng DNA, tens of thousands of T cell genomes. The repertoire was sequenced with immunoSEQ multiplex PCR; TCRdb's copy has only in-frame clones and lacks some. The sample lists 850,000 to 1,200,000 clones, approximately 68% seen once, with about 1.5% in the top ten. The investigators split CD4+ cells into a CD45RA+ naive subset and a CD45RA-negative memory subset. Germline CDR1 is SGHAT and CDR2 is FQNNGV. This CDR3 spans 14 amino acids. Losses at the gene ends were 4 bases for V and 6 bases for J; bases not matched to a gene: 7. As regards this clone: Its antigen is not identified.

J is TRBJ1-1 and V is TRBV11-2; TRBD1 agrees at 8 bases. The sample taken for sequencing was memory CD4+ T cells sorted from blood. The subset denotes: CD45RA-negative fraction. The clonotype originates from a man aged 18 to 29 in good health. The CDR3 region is CASSSGDRRSEAFF. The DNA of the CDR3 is TGTGCCAGCAGCTCTGGGGACAGGAGATCTGAAGCTTTCTTT. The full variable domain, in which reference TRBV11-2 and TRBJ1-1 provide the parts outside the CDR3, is EAGVAQSPRYKIIEKRQSVAFWCNPISGHATLYWYQQILGQGPKLLIQFQNNGVVDDSQLPKDRFSAERLKGVDSTLKIQPAKLEDSAVYLCASSSGDRRSEAFFGQGTRLTVV.